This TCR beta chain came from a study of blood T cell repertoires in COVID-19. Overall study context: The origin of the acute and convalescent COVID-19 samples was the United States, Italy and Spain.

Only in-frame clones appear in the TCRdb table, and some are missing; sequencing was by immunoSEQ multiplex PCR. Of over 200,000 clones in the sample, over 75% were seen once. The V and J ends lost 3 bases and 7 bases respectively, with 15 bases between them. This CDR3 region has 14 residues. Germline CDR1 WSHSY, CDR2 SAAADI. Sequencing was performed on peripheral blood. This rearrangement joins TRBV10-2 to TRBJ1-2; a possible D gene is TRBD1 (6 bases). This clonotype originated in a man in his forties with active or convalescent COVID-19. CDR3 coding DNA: TGCGCCAGCAGTGATACAGGCCGAGGGGGTGGCTACACCTTC. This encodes CASSDTGRGGGYTF.